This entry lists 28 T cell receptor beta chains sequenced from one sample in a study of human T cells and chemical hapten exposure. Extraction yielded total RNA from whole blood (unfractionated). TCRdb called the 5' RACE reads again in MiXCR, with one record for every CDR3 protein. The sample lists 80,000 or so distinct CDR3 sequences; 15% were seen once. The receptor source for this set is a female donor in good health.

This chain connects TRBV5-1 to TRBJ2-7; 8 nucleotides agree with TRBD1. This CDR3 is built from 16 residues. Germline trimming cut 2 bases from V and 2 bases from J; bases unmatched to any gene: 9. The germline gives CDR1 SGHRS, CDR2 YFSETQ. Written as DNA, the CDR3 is TGCGCCAGCAGCTTCAACCCCGGGACAGGACCCTACGAGCAGTACTTC. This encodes CASSFNPGTGPYEQYF.

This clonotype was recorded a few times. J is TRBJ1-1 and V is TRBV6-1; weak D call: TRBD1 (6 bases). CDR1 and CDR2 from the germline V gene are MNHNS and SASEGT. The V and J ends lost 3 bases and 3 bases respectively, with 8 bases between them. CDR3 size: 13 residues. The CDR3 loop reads CASSDYRDTEAFF. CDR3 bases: TGTGCCAGCAGTGATTACAGGGACACTGAAGCTTTCTTT.

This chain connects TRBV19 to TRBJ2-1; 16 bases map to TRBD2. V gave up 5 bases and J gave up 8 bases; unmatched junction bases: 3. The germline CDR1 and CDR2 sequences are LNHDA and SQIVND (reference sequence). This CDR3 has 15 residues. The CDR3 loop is CASSVGTSGGDEQFF. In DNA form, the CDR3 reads TGTGCCAGTAGTGTCGGGACTAGCGGGGGGGATGAGCAGTTCTTC.

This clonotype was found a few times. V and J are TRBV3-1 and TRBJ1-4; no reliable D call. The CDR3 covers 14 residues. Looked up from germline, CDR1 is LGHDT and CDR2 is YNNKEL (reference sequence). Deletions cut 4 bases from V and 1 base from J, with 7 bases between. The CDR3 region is CASSPQLTNEKLFF. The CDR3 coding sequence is TGTGCCAGCAGCCCGCAGCTAACTAATGAAAAACTGTTTTTT.

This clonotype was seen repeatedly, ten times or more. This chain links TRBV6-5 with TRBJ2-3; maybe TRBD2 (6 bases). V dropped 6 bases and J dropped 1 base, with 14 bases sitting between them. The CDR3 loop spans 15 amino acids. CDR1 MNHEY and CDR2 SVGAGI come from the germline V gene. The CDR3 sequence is CASSRKRGGTDTQYF. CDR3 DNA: TGTGCCAGCAGCCGGAAGCGCGGGGGCACAGATACGCAGTATTTT.

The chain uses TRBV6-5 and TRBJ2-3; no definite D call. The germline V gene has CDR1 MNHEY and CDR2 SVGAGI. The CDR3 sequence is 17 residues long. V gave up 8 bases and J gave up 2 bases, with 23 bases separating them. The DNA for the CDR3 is TGTGCCAGCGGTCCCCCGCGCGTCACCCCGCTCACAGATACGCAGTATTTT. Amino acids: CASGPPRVTPLTDTQYF.

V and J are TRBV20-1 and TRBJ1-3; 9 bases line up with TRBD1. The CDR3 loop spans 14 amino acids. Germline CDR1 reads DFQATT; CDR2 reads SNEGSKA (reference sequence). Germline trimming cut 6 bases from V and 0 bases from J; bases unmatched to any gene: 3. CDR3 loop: CSAMTGGSGNTIYF. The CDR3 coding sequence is TGCAGTGCCATGACAGGGGGCTCTGGAAACACCATATATTTT.

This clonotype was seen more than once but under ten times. CDR3: CASSLEAEYEQYF. The CDR3 DNA is TGTGCCAGCAGCTTAGAGGCTGAGTACGAGCAGTACTTC. The rearrangement uses TRBV7-2 and TRBJ2-7; D is unresolved. The CDR3 loop spans 13 amino acids. With 1 base removed from V and 4 bases from J, the gap between germline ends came to 8 bases. From germline, CDR1 is SGHTA and CDR2 FQGNSA.

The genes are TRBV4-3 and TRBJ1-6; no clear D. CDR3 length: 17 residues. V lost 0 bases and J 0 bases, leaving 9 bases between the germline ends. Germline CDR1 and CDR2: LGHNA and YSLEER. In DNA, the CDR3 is TGCGCCAGCAGCCAAGATAGGAGTAGCTCCTATAATTCACCCCTCCACTTT. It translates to CASSQDRSSSYNSPLHF.

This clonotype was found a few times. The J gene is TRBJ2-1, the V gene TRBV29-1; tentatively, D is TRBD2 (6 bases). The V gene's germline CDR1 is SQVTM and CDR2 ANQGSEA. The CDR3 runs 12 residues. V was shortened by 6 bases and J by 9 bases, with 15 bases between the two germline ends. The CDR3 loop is CSVQTSDFEQFF. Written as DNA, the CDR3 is TGCAGCGTCCAGACTAGTGACTTTGAGCAGTTCTTC.

CDR3 region: CASSSTGTNYPDTQYF. The CDR3 DNA sequence: TGTGCCAGCAGCTCCACCGGGACTAATTATCCAGATACGCAGTATTTT. The chain uses TRBV7-2 and TRBJ2-3; 7 nucleotides line up with TRBD2. J was trimmed by 4 bases and V by 4 bases; bases with no gene match: 11. Germline values: CDR1 SGHTA, CDR2 FQGNSA. CDR3 length: 16 amino acids.

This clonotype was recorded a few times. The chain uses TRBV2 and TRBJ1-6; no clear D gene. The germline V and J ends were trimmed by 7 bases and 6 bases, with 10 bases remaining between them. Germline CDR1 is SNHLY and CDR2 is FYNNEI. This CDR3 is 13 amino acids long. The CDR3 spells CASNADINSPLHF. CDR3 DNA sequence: TGTGCCAGCAACGCGGATATTAATTCACCCCTCCACTTT.

CDR3 sequence reads: CSARDKLTGMNTEAFF. DNA for the CDR3: TGCAGTGCTAGAGACAAGCTGACAGGGATGAACACTGAAGCTTTCTTT. The chain uses TRBV20-1 and TRBJ1-1, with 7 bases aligning to TRBD1. Trimming took 0 bases from V and 0 from J; bases not matched to a gene: 7. CDR1 DFQATT and CDR2 SNEGSKA come from the germline V gene (reference sequence). The CDR3 loop spans 16 amino acids.

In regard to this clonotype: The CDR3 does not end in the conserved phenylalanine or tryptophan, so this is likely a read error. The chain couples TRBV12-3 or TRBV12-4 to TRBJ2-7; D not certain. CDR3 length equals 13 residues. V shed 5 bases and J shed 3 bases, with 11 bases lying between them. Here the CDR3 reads CASSLPPHYEQYY. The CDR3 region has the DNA TGTGCCAGCAGTCTTCCCCCCCACTACGAGCAGTACTAC.

The CDR3 protein is CASSTHYEQYF. In nucleotides, the CDR3 is TGTGCCAGCAGCACCCACTACGAGCAGTACTTC. V is TRBV7-2 and J is TRBJ2-7; D ambiguous. Trimming removed 5 bases from V and 3 bases from J, with 5 bases in between. Germline V CDR1 and CDR2: SGHTA, FQGNSA. This CDR3 has 11 residues.

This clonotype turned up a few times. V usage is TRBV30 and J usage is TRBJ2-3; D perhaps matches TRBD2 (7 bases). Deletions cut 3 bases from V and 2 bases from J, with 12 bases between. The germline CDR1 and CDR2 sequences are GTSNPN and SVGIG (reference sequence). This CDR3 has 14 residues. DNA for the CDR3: TGTGCCTGGAGACTGGGGGGGGCCACAGATACGCAGTATTTT. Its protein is CAWRLGGATDTQYF.

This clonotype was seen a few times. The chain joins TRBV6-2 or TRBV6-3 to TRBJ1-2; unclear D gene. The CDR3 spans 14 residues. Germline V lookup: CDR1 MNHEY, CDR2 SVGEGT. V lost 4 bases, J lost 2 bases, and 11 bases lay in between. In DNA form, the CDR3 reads TGTGCCAGCAGTTTGGACGGGCCCAACTATGGCTACACCTTC. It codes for CASSLDGPNYGYTF.

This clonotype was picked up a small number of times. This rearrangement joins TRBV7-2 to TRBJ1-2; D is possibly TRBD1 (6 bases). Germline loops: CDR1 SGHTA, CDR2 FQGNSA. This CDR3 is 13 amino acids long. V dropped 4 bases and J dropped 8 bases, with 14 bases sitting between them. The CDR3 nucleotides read TGTGCCAGCAGCTCTACCAACAGGGAGGGCTACACCTTC. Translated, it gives CASSSTNREGYTF. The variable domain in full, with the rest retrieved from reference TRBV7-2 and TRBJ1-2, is GAGVSQSPSNKVTEKGKDVELRCDPISGHTALYWYRQSLGQGLEFLIYFQGNSAPDKSGLPSDRFSAERTGGSVSTLTIQRTQQEDSAVYLCASSSTNREGYTFGSGTRLTVV.

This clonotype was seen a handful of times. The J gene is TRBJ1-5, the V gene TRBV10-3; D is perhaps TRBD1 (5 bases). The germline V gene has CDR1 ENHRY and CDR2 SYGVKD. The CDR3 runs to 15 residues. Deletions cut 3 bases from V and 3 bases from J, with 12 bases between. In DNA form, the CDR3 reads TGTGCCATCAGTGATTGGGACGGCCACAATCAGCCCCAGCATTTT. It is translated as CAISDWDGHNQPQHF.

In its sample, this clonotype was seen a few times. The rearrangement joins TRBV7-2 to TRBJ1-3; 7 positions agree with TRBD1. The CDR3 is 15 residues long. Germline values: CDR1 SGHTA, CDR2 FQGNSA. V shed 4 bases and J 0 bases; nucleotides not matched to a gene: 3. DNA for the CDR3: TGTGCCAGCAGCTATAGGACAGGCTCTGGAAACACCATATATTTT. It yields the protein CASSYRTGSGNTIYF.

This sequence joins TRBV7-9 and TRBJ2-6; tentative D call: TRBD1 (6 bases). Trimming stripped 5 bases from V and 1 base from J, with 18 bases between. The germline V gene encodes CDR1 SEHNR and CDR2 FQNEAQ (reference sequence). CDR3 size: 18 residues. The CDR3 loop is CASSPRGGFLSGANVLTF. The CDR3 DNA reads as TGTGCCAGCAGCCCCCGAGGGGGTTTCTTATCTGGGGCCAACGTCCTGACTTTC. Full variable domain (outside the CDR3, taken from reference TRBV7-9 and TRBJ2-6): DTGVSQNPRHKITKRGQNVTFRCDPISEHNRLYWYRQTLGQGPEFLTYFQNEAQLEKSRLLSDRFSAERPKGSFSTLEIQRTEQGDSAMYLCASSPRGGFLSGANVLTFGAGSRLTVL.

The CDR3 nucleotides read TGCAGCGTTGTAGCGGGGAGTGCTAGGGAGACCCAGTACTTC. Translation: CSVVAGSARETQYF. This chain joins TRBV29-1 and TRBJ2-5; 8 nucleotides agree with TRBD2. The J segment lost 5 bases and the V segment lost 4 bases, leaving 9 bases of the junction unmatched. The CDR3 has 14 residues. Germline V lookup: CDR1 SQVTM, CDR2 ANQGSEA.

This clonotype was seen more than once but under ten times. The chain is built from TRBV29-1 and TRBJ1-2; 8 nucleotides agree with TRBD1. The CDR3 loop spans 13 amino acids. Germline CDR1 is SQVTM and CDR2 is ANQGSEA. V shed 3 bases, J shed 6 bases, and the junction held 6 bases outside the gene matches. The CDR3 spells CSVEITGGHGYTF. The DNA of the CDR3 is TGCAGCGTTGAGATCACAGGGGGACATGGCTACACCTTC. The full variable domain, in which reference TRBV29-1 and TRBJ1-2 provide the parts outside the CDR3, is SAVISQKPSRDICQRGTSLTIQCQVDSQVTMMFWYRQQPGQSLTLIATANQGSEATYESGFVIDKFPISRPNLTFSTLTVSNMSPEDSSIYLCSVEITGGHGYTFGSGTRLTVV.

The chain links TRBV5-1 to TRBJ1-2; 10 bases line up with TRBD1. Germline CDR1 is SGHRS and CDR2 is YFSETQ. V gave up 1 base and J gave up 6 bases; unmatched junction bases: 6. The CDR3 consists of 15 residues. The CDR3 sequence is CASSLKGTGVDGYTF. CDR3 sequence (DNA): TGCGCCAGCAGCTTGAAGGGGACAGGGGTAGATGGCTACACCTTC.

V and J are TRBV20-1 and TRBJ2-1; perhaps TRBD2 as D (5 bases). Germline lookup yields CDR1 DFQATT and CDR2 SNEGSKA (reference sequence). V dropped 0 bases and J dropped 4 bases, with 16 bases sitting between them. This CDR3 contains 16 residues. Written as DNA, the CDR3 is TGCAGTGCTAGAGACCCCACCAGGACTGGATACAATGAGCAGTTCTTC. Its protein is CSARDPTRTGYNEQFF.

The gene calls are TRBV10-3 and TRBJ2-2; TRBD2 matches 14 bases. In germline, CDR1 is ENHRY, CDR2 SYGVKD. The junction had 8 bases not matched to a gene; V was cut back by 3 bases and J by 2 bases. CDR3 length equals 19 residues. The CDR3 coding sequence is TGTGCCATCAGTGATTCACAGGGACTAGCGGGAGCAAACACCGGGGAGCTGTTTTTT. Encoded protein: CAISDSQGLAGANTGELFF.

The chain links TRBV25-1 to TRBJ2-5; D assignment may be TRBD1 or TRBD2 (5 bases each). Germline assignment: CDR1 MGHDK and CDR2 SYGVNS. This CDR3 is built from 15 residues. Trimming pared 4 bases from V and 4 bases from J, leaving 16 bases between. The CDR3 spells CASSVKLGRIETQYF. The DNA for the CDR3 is TGTGCCAGCAGTGTAAAATTGGGACGGATAGAGACCCAGTACTTC.

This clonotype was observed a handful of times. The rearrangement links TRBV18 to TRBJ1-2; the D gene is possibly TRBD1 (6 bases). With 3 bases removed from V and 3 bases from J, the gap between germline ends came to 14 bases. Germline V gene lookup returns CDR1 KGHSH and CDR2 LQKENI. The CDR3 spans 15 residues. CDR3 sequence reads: CASSPQRDTDYGYTF. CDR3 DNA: TGTGCCAGCTCACCCCAGAGGGACACTGACTATGGCTACACCTTC.